Shown below are 28 T cell receptor beta chains from a single sample sequenced in a study of blood T cell repertoires in COVID-19. Assay used: immunoSEQ multiplex PCR; TCRdb lists only in-frame clones, some missing. This table holds about 200,000 clones, 70% to 85% found once. Source material: peripheral blood. The receptors originated from a woman of 80 years or more with COVID-19, enrolled during active disease.

The rearrangement uses TRBV10-3 and TRBJ2-5; 7 bases are a match to TRBD1. This CDR3 comprises 15 residues. The ends lost 2 bases at V and 1 base at J; junction bases unmatched: 4. Germline values: CDR1 ENHRY, CDR2 SYGVKD. CDR3 sequence: CAISEEGGPQETQYF. The CDR3 bases are TGTGCCATCAGTGAGGAAGGGGGCCCCCAAGAGACCCAGTACTTC.

A remark on this clone: The same CDR3 is also encoded by other DNA sequences in this sample. The V and J genes are TRBV6-5 and TRBJ1-1; D may be TRBD1 (5 bases). This CDR3 spans 14 amino acids. V was shortened by 2 bases and J by 1 base, with 8 bases between the two germline ends. CDR1 is MNHEY, CDR2 SVGAGI, per germline. This chain's CDR3 is CASSYLQGNTEAFF. The CDR3 DNA sequence: TGTGCCAGCAGTTACCTTCAGGGGAACACTGAAGCTTTCTTT.

The rearrangement joins TRBV5-4 to TRBJ1-2; 7 nucleotides agree with TRBD1. This CDR3 is 14 amino acids long. Germline-derived CDR1 and CDR2 are SGHNT and YYREEE (reference sequence). The J segment lost 2 bases and the V segment lost 2 bases, leaving 3 bases of the junction unmatched. The CDR3 sequence: CASSFDRANYGYTF. As DNA, the CDR3 is TGTGCCAGCAGCTTCGACAGGGCGAACTATGGCTACACCTTC.

The chain carries TRBV6-5 and TRBJ1-1; D perhaps matches TRBD1 (5 bases). Deletions cut 2 bases from V and 3 bases from J, with 16 bases between. There are 16 residues in the CDR3. Germline CDR1 reads MNHEY; CDR2 reads SVGAGI. CDR3 amino acids: CASSYQGSRGYTEAFF. CDR3 in DNA: TGTGCCAGCAGTTACCAAGGATCCCGGGGGTACACTGAAGCTTTCTTT.

This rearrangement joins TRBV6-5 to TRBJ1-2; D is unclear. With 0 bases removed from V and 4 bases from J, the gap between germline ends came to 12 bases. CDR1 is MNHEY and CDR2 is SVGAGI in the germline V gene. CDR3 length equals 15 residues. Here the CDR3 reads CASSYSSGNGYGYTF. CDR3 nucleotides: TGTGCCAGCAGTTACTCGTCGGGGAATGGCTATGGCTACACCTTC.

The rearrangement uses TRBV18 and TRBJ1-3; 7 bases agree with TRBD1. The V gene's germline CDR1 is KGHSH and CDR2 LQKENI. The CDR3 consists of 14 residues. After removal of 4 bases from V and 4 bases from J, the junction contained 4 bases not matched to a gene. The CDR3, as DNA: TGTGCCAGCTCACAGGGGGCCGGCGGAAACACCATATATTTT. Translating gives CASSQGAGGNTIYF.

The chain has TRBV3-1 (or the pseudogene TRBV3-2) and TRBJ1-2, with TRBD1 identical over 8 bases. Losses at the gene ends were 4 bases for V and 4 bases for J; bases not matched to a gene: 2. Germline values: CDR1 LGHDT, CDR2 YNNKEL (reference sequence). The CDR3 totals 13 residues. CDR3 DNA: TGTGCCAGCAGCCTCGGGACAGGCTATGGCTACACCTTC. This sequence encodes CASSLGTGYGYTF.

The J gene is TRBJ2-7, the V gene TRBV2; D is possibly TRBD1 (5 bases). CDR1 and CDR2 (germline): SNHLY, FYNNEI. Between the trimmed V and J ends, which lost 2 bases and 7 bases, there was a span of 6 bases. The CDR3 length is 11 residues. The CDR3: CASSEPGEQYF. Written as DNA, the CDR3 is TGTGCCAGCAGTGAACCAGGGGAGCAGTACTTC.

The rearrangement links TRBV5-8 to TRBJ2-1; a weak D match, TRBD2 (6 bases). The V end lost 1 base, the J end lost 9 bases, and 20 bases lay between the germline ends. Germline assignment: CDR1 SGHTS and CDR2 YDEGEE. The length of the CDR3 is 16 residues. The DNA for the CDR3 is TGTGCCAGCAGCTTGAGCACTAGCCTCACCCCGGGTGAGCAGTTCTTC. It is translated as CASSLSTSLTPGEQFF.

The chain has TRBV5-5 and TRBJ1-6, with D possibly TRBD1 on 5 matching bases. Germline V gene sequence: CDR1 SGHKS, CDR2 YYEKEE (reference sequence). This CDR3 is 13 amino acids long. V gave up 1 base and J gave up 10 bases, with 9 bases separating them. The CDR3 is CASSLTTGSPLHF. CDR3 DNA: TGTGCCAGCAGCTTGACTACAGGCTCACCCCTCCACTTT.

This clone is a singleton in its sample. V and J are TRBV11-2 and TRBJ1-4; 9 nucleotides agree with TRBD1. The CDR3 has 15 residues. Germline V gives CDR1 SGHAT, CDR2 FQNNGV. V shed 6 bases, J shed 8 bases, and the junction held 10 bases outside the gene matches. CDR3 nucleotide sequence: TGTGCCAGCAGGCCTTCGGGGACAGGGCGAGAAAAACTGTTTTTT. The encoded protein is CASRPSGTGREKLFF.

This chain links TRBV5-1 with TRBJ2-6, with a tentative D call TRBD2 (6 bases). The germline V and J ends were trimmed by 7 bases and 1 base, with 9 bases remaining between them. The V gene's germline CDR1 is SGHRS and CDR2 YFSETQ. This CDR3 is 14 amino acids long. Here the CDR3 reads CASRRESGANVLTF. CDR3 nucleotides: TGCGCCAGCCGGAGGGAATCTGGGGCCAACGTCCTGACTTTC.

V gene TRBV14 combines with J gene TRBJ2-1, with a tentative D call TRBD2 (6 bases). Germline CDR1 reads SGHDN; CDR2 reads FVKESK. The CDR3 length is 16 residues. Trimming removed 2 bases at V and 4 bases at J, with 15 bases between. In DNA form, the CDR3 reads TGTGCCAGCAGCCAACCGGGGCTAGCGCTATACAATGAGCAGTTCTTC. It codes for CASSQPGLALYNEQFF.

This CDR3 is CASSRDQETQYF. The CDR3 coding sequence is TGTGCCAGCAGCAGGGACCAAGAGACCCAGTACTTC. This chain links TRBV6-6 with TRBJ2-5; D is possibly TRBD1 (5 bases). This CDR3 spans 12 amino acids. Deletions cut 6 bases from V and 0 bases from J, with 5 bases between. The germline gives CDR1 MNHNY, CDR2 SVGAGI (reference sequence).

Notes on this clone: This same CDR3 is encoded by further DNA sequences in the sample. The rearrangement links TRBV20-1 to TRBJ1-2, with D maybe TRBD1 (5 bases). CDR1 and CDR2 from the germline V gene are DFQATT and SNEGSKA (reference sequence). This CDR3 has 11 amino acids. Trimming removed 5 bases at V and 4 bases at J, with 8 bases between. CDR3 sequence (DNA): TGCAGTGCTCAGCAGGGCTATGGCTACACCTTC. Translation: CSAQQGYGYTF.

J is TRBJ2-5 and V is TRBV3-1 (or the pseudogene TRBV3-2); no clear D. The V end lost 0 bases, the J end lost 3 bases, and 2 bases lay between the germline ends. CDR3 length: 12 amino acids. The germline V gene has CDR1 LGHDT and CDR2 YNNKEL (reference sequence). The CDR3 DNA follows: TGTGCCAGCAGCCAAGATAAAGAGACCCAGTACTTC. Its translation is CASSQDKETQYF.

This clone has only a few counts. The rearrangement joins TRBV9 to TRBJ1-5; no firm D call. The germline V gene has CDR1 SGDLS and CDR2 YYNGEE. Trimming shortened V by 4 bases and J by 3 bases, and 14 bases separated the two germline ends. The CDR3 spans 15 residues. The CDR3 sequence is CASSLEAHPNQPQHF. DNA of the CDR3: TGTGCCAGCAGCCTCGAGGCCCACCCCAATCAGCCCCAGCATTTT.

This rearrangement joins TRBV5-6 to TRBJ1-6; a weak D match, TRBD1 (5 bases). V was trimmed by 1 base and J by 4 bases, leaving 15 bases between them. This CDR3 has 17 residues. Germline V lookup: CDR1 SGHDT, CDR2 YYEEEE. The CDR3 DNA reads TGTGCCAGCAGCTTGCGGCAGGGTGAGGATTATAATTCACCCCTCCACTTT. Its translation: CASSLRQGEDYNSPLHF.

This rearrangement joins TRBV19 to TRBJ2-7; the D gene is possibly TRBD2 (6 bases). Germline CDR1 and CDR2: LNHDA and SQIVND (reference sequence). This CDR3 has 12 amino acids. Trimming took off 1 base at V and 5 bases at J, with 6 bases between the two ends. CDR3: CASSIGGNEQYF. CDR3 in DNA: TGTGCCAGTAGTATAGGCGGGAACGAGCAGTACTTC.

The rearrangement links TRBV2 to TRBJ2-2; D unclear. Trimming left V 5 bases short and J 1 base short, with 5 bases between. The CDR3 contains 13 residues. CDR1 is SNHLY and CDR2 is FYNNEI in the germline V gene. CDR3 DNA sequence: TGTGCCAGCAGTCCAGAGAACACCGGGGAGCTGTTTTTT. Translating gives CASSPENTGELFF.

The chain links TRBV5-6 to TRBJ2-1; D not resolved. Germline-derived CDR1 and CDR2 are SGHDT and YYEEEE. With 1 base removed from V and 2 bases from J, the gap between germline ends came to 13 bases. The CDR3 loop spans 16 amino acids. CDR3 sequence reads: CASSLIGRTAYNEQFF. Here the CDR3 DNA reads TGTGCCAGCAGCTTGATTGGGCGTACCGCCTACAATGAGCAGTTCTTC.

V is TRBV5-1 and J is TRBJ2-1, with 10 positions matching TRBD1. Germline CDR1 reads SGHRS; CDR2 reads YFSETQ. The CDR3 is made up of 14 amino acids. The trim removed 7 bases at V and 5 bases at J, leaving 6 bases unmatched. The CDR3 DNA sequence: TGCGCCAGCGGGGGGGACAGGGGCAACAATGAGCAGTTCTTC. It yields the protein CASGGDRGNNEQFF. Supplemented by reference TRBV5-1 and TRBJ2-1, the full variable domain reads KAGVTQTPRYLIKTRGQQVTLSCSPISGHRSVSWYQQTPGQGLQFLFEYFSETQRNKGNFPGRFSGRQFSNSRSEMNVSTLELGDSALYLCASGGDRGNNEQFFGPGTRLTVL.

Only one count was recorded for this clone. The chain employs TRBV3-1 (or the pseudogene TRBV3-2) and TRBJ2-1, with D perhaps TRBD1 (6 bases). This CDR3 spans 14 amino acids. The germline gives CDR1 LGHDT, CDR2 YNNKEL (reference sequence). The germline V and J ends were trimmed by 4 bases and 7 bases, with 14 bases remaining between them. Written as DNA, the CDR3 is TGTGCCAGCAGCCCTCCACAGGGAAGGAATGAGCAGTTCTTC. Amino acid sequence: CASSPPQGRNEQFF.

The genes are TRBV9 and TRBJ2-1, with 8 bases fitting TRBD1. The CDR3 loop spans 14 amino acids. With V trimmed by 4 bases and J by 8 bases, 8 bases remained unmatched. Germline V gene sequence: CDR1 SGDLS, CDR2 YYNGEE. The chain's CDR3 is CASSPPGTGHEQFF. CDR3 nucleotide sequence: TGTGCCAGCAGCCCCCCAGGGACAGGTCATGAGCAGTTCTTC.

This chain links TRBV6-6 with TRBJ1-2; 9 nucleotides match TRBD1. Germline V gene sequence: CDR1 MNHNY, CDR2 SVGAGI (reference sequence). This CDR3 is built from 13 residues. Losses at the gene ends were 8 bases for V and 4 bases for J; bases not matched to a gene: 5. The CDR3 here is CASSGTGSYGYTF. In DNA, the CDR3 is TGTGCCAGCTCCGGGACAGGGAGCTATGGCTACACCTTC.

V is TRBV2 and J is TRBJ2-1; 10 bases match TRBD2. The germline gives CDR1 SNHLY, CDR2 FYNNEI. Trimming at V came to 4 bases and at J to 16 bases, leaving 10 bases not matched to a gene. The CDR3 has 13 residues. The CDR3 loop is CASSVGLAGVGFF. DNA of the CDR3: TGTGCCAGCAGTGTAGGTCTAGCGGGAGTTGGTTTCTTC.

V is TRBV5-4 and J is TRBJ2-1; 10 bases are a match to TRBD2. After removal of 7 bases from V and 2 bases from J, the junction contained 9 bases not matched to a gene. The germline V gene encodes CDR1 SGHNT and CDR2 YYREEE (reference sequence). This CDR3 is 16 amino acids long. The CDR3 coding sequence is TGTGCCAGCTCCCGAGCGGGGGGGGTGACCTACAATGAGCAGTTCTTC. Translated: CASSRAGGVTYNEQFF.

This chain connects TRBV6-5 to TRBJ2-1; D gene uncertain. The CDR3 has 15 amino acids. V was cut by 6 bases and J by 0 bases, with 12 bases left in between. Germline-derived CDR1 and CDR2 are MNHEY and SVGAGI. The CDR3 loop reads CASRIADSSYNEQFF. CDR3 nucleotides: TGTGCCAGCAGAATCGCTGATAGCTCCTACAATGAGCAGTTCTTC.